The 4 T cell receptor beta chains below all came from one sample that was sequenced in a study of blood T cell repertoires in COVID-19. Clones were read by immunoSEQ multiplex PCR, and TCRdb kept only the in-frame ones, dropping some. This sample has almost 400,000 clones, with more than 70% found just once. The sample taken for sequencing was peripheral blood. The receptors were sampled from a woman aged 55-69 years with COVID-19, enrolled during active disease.

The chain carries TRBV5-5 and TRBJ1-1; D is perhaps TRBD1 (6 bases). V shed 2 bases and J shed 0 bases, with 17 bases lying between them. Germline V gene sequence: CDR1 SGHKS, CDR2 YYEKEE (reference sequence). The CDR3 totals 17 residues. The CDR3 sequence: CASSFRGDSTLNTEAFF. In nucleotides, the CDR3 is TGTGCCAGCAGCTTCAGGGGCGACTCGACGTTGAACACTGAAGCTTTCTTT.

The J gene is TRBJ2-3, the V gene TRBV2; 10 bases agree with TRBD1. With 6 bases clipped from V and 4 bases from J, the junction kept 10 bases outside the gene matches. Germline CDR1 and CDR2: SNHLY and FYNNEI. CDR3 size: 16 residues. CDR3 region: CASSEGGQGDSDTQYF. The CDR3, as DNA: TGTGCCAGCAGCGAGGGAGGACAGGGGGATTCAGATACGCAGTATTTT.

The chain joins TRBV7-6 to TRBJ2-7; 8 nucleotides match TRBD2. The CDR3 loop spans 16 amino acids. The V and J ends lost 2 bases and 7 bases, in that order; junction bases with no gene match: 13. Germline V gene lookup returns CDR1 SGHVS and CDR2 FNYEAQ. CDR3 sequence reads: CASSLISAGARGEQYF. The CDR3, as DNA: TGTGCCAGCAGCTTAATCTCAGCGGGGGCCAGAGGGGAGCAGTACTTC.

The CDR3 spells CASKRTGSNEKLFF. The CDR3 region has the DNA TGTGCCAGCAAACGGACAGGGTCTAATGAAAAACTGTTTTTT. This rearrangement joins TRBV27 to TRBJ1-4, with 8 bases identical to TRBD1. The CDR3 is 14 amino acids. The trim removed 7 bases at V and 3 bases at J, leaving 4 bases unmatched. Looked up from germline, CDR1 is MNHEY and CDR2 is SMNVEV (reference sequence).